The rows below give T cell receptor beta chains drawn from one sample of a study of a mutant IDH1 vaccine in newly diagnosed glioma. Produced via immunoSEQ multiplex PCR; TCRdb's table is partial and in-frame only. This table holds 55,000 to 70,000 clones, around 85% found once. The sequencing here drew on PBMCs, taken from a glioma patient treated with radiotherapy, temozolomide or both. Receptor source: a man aged 25-45 years with glioma. Each CDR3 is given with its conserved first and last residue. Each record gives: CDR3 DNA, CDR3 protein, clone size, V gene, J gene, D gene. D genes are given only for firm matches. Not all rows give a size; the values are once, few, many and, for expanded clones, a class.

CDR3nt: TGTGCCAGTAGTGTAGACGGTTTCTCCTACAATGAGCAGTTCTTC; CDR3aa: CASSVDGFSYNEQFF; abundance: .; v_gene: TRBV19; j_gene: TRBJ2-1; d_gene: .
CDR3nt: TGCGCCAGCAGCCAAGATAGGAGGGGCCAGCAGTACTTC; CDR3aa: CASSQDRRGQQYF; abundance: .; v_gene: TRBV4-1; j_gene: TRBJ2-7; d_gene: .
CDR3nt: TGTGCCAGCAGTTTAATTTCTTGGGGTTCACCCCTCCACTTT; CDR3aa: CASSLISWGSPLHF; abundance: .; v_gene: TRBV28; j_gene: TRBJ1-6; d_gene: .
CDR3nt: TGTGCCAGCAGCCGAAGGGGGGCTAGCACAGATACGCAGTATTTT; CDR3aa: CASSRRGASTDTQYF; abundance: .; v_gene: TRBV14; j_gene: TRBJ2-3; d_gene: .
CDR3nt: TGTGCCAGTAGTAAGACAGACAGGGGTTATAATTCACCCCTCCACTTT; CDR3aa: CASSKTDRGYNSPLHF; abundance: .; v_gene: TRBV19; j_gene: TRBJ1-6; d_gene: TRBD1
CDR3nt: TGTGCCTGTCTTTCTACCGGGGAGCTGTTTTTT; CDR3aa: CACLSTGELFF; abundance: .; v_gene: TRBV30; j_gene: TRBJ2-2; d_gene: .
CDR3nt: TGTGCCAGCAGCCAATGGGGGGCTAACAATGAGCAGTTCTTC; CDR3aa: CASSQWGANNEQFF; abundance: .; v_gene: TRBV14; j_gene: TRBJ2-1; d_gene: .
CDR3nt: TGCGCCAGCAGCTTGCAGTACGGGTCTGCCTACGAGCAGTACTTC; CDR3aa: CASSLQYGSAYEQYF; abundance: .; v_gene: TRBV5-1; j_gene: TRBJ2-7; d_gene: .
CDR3nt: TGTGCCAGCAGCTTAGGCGGGGACAGGGATCAGCCCCAGCATTTT; CDR3aa: CASSLGGDRDQPQHF; abundance: .; v_gene: TRBV13; j_gene: TRBJ1-5; d_gene: TRBD1
CDR3nt: TGTGCCAGCGTCGGGGGGGGGAGCTCCCAAGAGACCCAGTACTTC; CDR3aa: CASVGGGSSQETQYF; abundance: .; v_gene: TRBV2; j_gene: TRBJ2-5; d_gene: TRBD2
CDR3nt: TGTGCCAGCGGTCCCCGGGACACAAAAGAGACCCAGTACTTC; CDR3aa: CASGPRDTKETQYF; abundance: .; v_gene: TRBV6-5; j_gene: TRBJ2-5; d_gene: .
CDR3nt: TGTGCCAGCAGCTTAGTCCAGGGGGCGCGGGACACTGAAGCTTTCTTT; CDR3aa: CASSLVQGARDTEAFF; abundance: .; v_gene: TRBV11-2; j_gene: TRBJ1-1; d_gene: TRBD1
CDR3nt: TGTGCCACCAGGGACGGGGGGAACTACAATGAGCAGTTCTTC; CDR3aa: CATRDGGNYNEQFF; abundance: .; v_gene: TRBV6-1; j_gene: TRBJ2-1; d_gene: TRBD2
CDR3nt: TGTGCCAGCATTTCCCAGGGCCCTAATTCACCCCTCCACTTT; CDR3aa: CASISQGPNSPLHF; abundance: .; v_gene: TRBV6-5; j_gene: TRBJ1-6; d_gene: .
CDR3nt: TGTGCCTGGAGATTAGGACACAGCAATCAGCCCCAGCATTTT; CDR3aa: CAWRLGHSNQPQHF; abundance: .; v_gene: TRBV30; j_gene: TRBJ1-5; d_gene: .
CDR3nt: TGTGCCAGAAGGGCGACAGGGTCGCACACTGAAGCTTTCTTT; CDR3aa: CARRATGSHTEAFF; abundance: .; v_gene: TRBV5-3; j_gene: TRBJ1-1; d_gene: TRBD1
CDR3nt: TGTGCCAGCAGCGGCCGGGGGACCGACGAGCAGTACTTC; CDR3aa: CASSGRGTDEQYF; abundance: .; v_gene: TRBV5-5; j_gene: TRBJ2-7; d_gene: .
CDR3nt: TGTGCCAGCAGCTTAGGGGGACAGCTCTACGAGCAGTACTTC; CDR3aa: CASSLGGQLYEQYF; abundance: once; v_gene: TRBV11-2; j_gene: TRBJ2-7; d_gene: TRBD1
CDR3nt: TGTGCCAGCAGCCCTTCAGACGGCACTGAAGCTTTCTTT; CDR3aa: CASSPSDGTEAFF; abundance: .; v_gene: TRBV7-9; j_gene: TRBJ1-1; d_gene: .
CDR3nt: TGTGCCAGCAGCGCTACGCCCTCCTACGAGCAGTACTTC; CDR3aa: CASSATPSYEQYF; abundance: once; v_gene: TRBV9; j_gene: TRBJ2-7; d_gene: .
CDR3nt: TGTGCCAGCAAAAGATGGCAGGGGAATCATAGCAATCAGCCCCAGCATTTT; CDR3aa: CASKRWQGNHSNQPQHF; abundance: .; v_gene: TRBV28; j_gene: TRBJ1-5; d_gene: .
CDR3nt: TGTGCCAGCAGCTCTGACAGGGAAAGAAACACCGGGGAGCTGTTTTTT; CDR3aa: CASSSDRERNTGELFF; abundance: .; v_gene: TRBV9; j_gene: TRBJ2-2; d_gene: TRBD1
CDR3nt: TGTGCCAGCAGCTTAGGTTCTAACGGGGTCTACAATGAGCAGTTCTTC; CDR3aa: CASSLGSNGVYNEQFF; abundance: .; v_gene: TRBV11-2; j_gene: TRBJ2-1; d_gene: .
CDR3nt: TGTGCCAGCAGCTTAAACCCCGCTAGTTTTGACTACACCTTC; CDR3aa: CASSLNPASFDYTF; abundance: .; v_gene: TRBV7-2; j_gene: TRBJ1-2; d_gene: .
CDR3nt: TGTGCCAGCACGGTAGGAGGGCGAACTGAAGCTTTCTTT; CDR3aa: CASTVGGRTEAFF; abundance: .; v_gene: TRBV6-1; j_gene: TRBJ1-1; d_gene: .
CDR3nt: TGTGCCAGCAGTTTTACGGCCCGCACAGATACGCAGTATTTT; CDR3aa: CASSFTARTDTQYF; abundance: .; v_gene: TRBV27; j_gene: TRBJ2-3; d_gene: .
CDR3nt: TGTGCCAGCAGGGACGCGGGAAGCAATCAGCCCCAGCATTTT; CDR3aa: CASRDAGSNQPQHF; abundance: .; v_gene: TRBV6-5; j_gene: TRBJ1-5; d_gene: .
CDR3nt: TGTGCCAGCAGTGAGGGGGGCAGGGAGGAGACCCAGTACTTC; CDR3aa: CASSEGGREETQYF; abundance: few; v_gene: TRBV2; j_gene: TRBJ2-5; d_gene: .
CDR3nt: TGTGCCAGTAGTATAGGACATTTGAACACTGAAGCTTTCTTT; CDR3aa: CASSIGHLNTEAFF; abundance: .; v_gene: TRBV19; j_gene: TRBJ1-1; d_gene: .
CDR3nt: TGTGCCAGCAGCTTAGCGGGAAGCTCCTACAATGAGCAGTTCTTC; CDR3aa: CASSLAGSSYNEQFF; abundance: .; v_gene: TRBV7-6; j_gene: TRBJ2-1; d_gene: .
CDR3nt: TGTGCCAGCAGCGTAGCTAGTAGCGGGGGAAACTCCTACAATGAGCAGTTCTTC; CDR3aa: CASSVASSGGNSYNEQFF; abundance: once; v_gene: TRBV9; j_gene: TRBJ2-1; d_gene: TRBD2
CDR3nt: TGTGCCAGCTCACCCAATCAAGAGACCCAGTACTTC; CDR3aa: CASSPNQETQYF; abundance: .; v_gene: TRBV18; j_gene: TRBJ2-5; d_gene: .
CDR3nt: TGTGCCAGCAGTGGAGTAGGAAAGGGAGATGAAAAACTGTTTTTT; CDR3aa: CASSGVGKGDEKLFF; abundance: .; v_gene: TRBV2; j_gene: TRBJ1-4; d_gene: .
CDR3nt: TGTGCCAGCAGCGTGGGGGACGGAGTAAGTTTTGGCTATGGCTACACCTTC; CDR3aa: CASSVGDGVSFGYGYTF; abundance: .; v_gene: TRBV9; j_gene: TRBJ1-2; d_gene: .
CDR3nt: TGCAGCGTTGAAACGGACACCGGGGAGCTGTTTTTT; CDR3aa: CSVETDTGELFF; abundance: .; v_gene: TRBV29-1; j_gene: TRBJ2-2; d_gene: .
CDR3nt: TGTGCCAGCAGCTTGAGGTCCACCGGGGAGCTGTTTTTT; CDR3aa: CASSLRSTGELFF; abundance: once; v_gene: TRBV5-4; j_gene: TRBJ2-2; d_gene: .
CDR3nt: TGTGCCAGCAGTTCCGGGACAGGGTGGGGAGATACGCAGTATTTT; CDR3aa: CASSSGTGWGDTQYF; abundance: .; v_gene: TRBV11-3; j_gene: TRBJ2-3; d_gene: TRBD1
CDR3nt: TGCGCCAGCAGAGGGGACGGGGAGAATCAGCCCCAGCATTTT; CDR3aa: CASRGDGENQPQHF; abundance: few; v_gene: TRBV5-1; j_gene: TRBJ1-5; d_gene: .
CDR3nt: TGTGCCAGCAGCTTGATGATAGGGGTTGAAGCTTTCTTT; CDR3aa: CASSLMIGVEAFF; abundance: .; v_gene: TRBV5-5; j_gene: TRBJ1-1; d_gene: .
CDR3nt: TGTGCCAGCAGCCAGGACAGTGATAGCAATCAGCCCCAGCATTTT; CDR3aa: CASSQDSDSNQPQHF; abundance: .; v_gene: TRBV7-6; j_gene: TRBJ1-5; d_gene: .
CDR3nt: TGTGCCAGCAGCGGAGCGACCGGGACAGCCTATGGCTACACCTTC; CDR3aa: CASSGATGTAYGYTF; abundance: .; v_gene: TRBV9; j_gene: TRBJ1-2; d_gene: TRBD1
CDR3nt: TGCAGCGTTCCGACAGCTTACAATGAGCAGTTCTTC; CDR3aa: CSVPTAYNEQFF; abundance: .; v_gene: TRBV29-1; j_gene: TRBJ2-1; d_gene: .
CDR3nt: TGTGCCAGCAGTGAAGCGCGAAGGGATTTGTTGAATGAGCAGTTCTTC; CDR3aa: CASSEARRDLLNEQFF; abundance: .; v_gene: TRBV25-1; j_gene: TRBJ2-1; d_gene: .
CDR3nt: TGTGCCAGCAGCCTTGGACTCGTGGGCTACACCTTC; CDR3aa: CASSLGLVGYTF; abundance: .; v_gene: TRBV5-4; j_gene: TRBJ1-2; d_gene: .
CDR3nt: TGTGCCAGCAGACTAAGGGGGGGAGCGACCTCTGGAAACACCATATATTTT; CDR3aa: CASRLRGGATSGNTIYF; abundance: .; v_gene: TRBV13; j_gene: TRBJ1-3; d_gene: .
CDR3nt: TGTGCCACCAGCATGAACAGGAACACCGGGGAGCTGTTTTTT; CDR3aa: CATSMNRNTGELFF; abundance: .; v_gene: TRBV15; j_gene: TRBJ2-2; d_gene: .
CDR3nt: TGTGCCAGCAGCTTAGCTTTCGCCAGCGATCCCTACGAGCAGTACTTC; CDR3aa: CASSLAFASDPYEQYF; abundance: .; v_gene: TRBV7-2; j_gene: TRBJ2-7; d_gene: .
CDR3nt: TGTGCCAGCAGAAACAGGCCCCCAGCTGAAGCTTTCTTT; CDR3aa: CASRNRPPAEAFF; abundance: .; v_gene: TRBV7-2; j_gene: TRBJ1-1; d_gene: .
CDR3nt: TGCGCCAGCAGCCATTTAAACACCGGGGAGCTGTTTTTT; CDR3aa: CASSHLNTGELFF; abundance: .; v_gene: TRBV4-1; j_gene: TRBJ2-2; d_gene: .